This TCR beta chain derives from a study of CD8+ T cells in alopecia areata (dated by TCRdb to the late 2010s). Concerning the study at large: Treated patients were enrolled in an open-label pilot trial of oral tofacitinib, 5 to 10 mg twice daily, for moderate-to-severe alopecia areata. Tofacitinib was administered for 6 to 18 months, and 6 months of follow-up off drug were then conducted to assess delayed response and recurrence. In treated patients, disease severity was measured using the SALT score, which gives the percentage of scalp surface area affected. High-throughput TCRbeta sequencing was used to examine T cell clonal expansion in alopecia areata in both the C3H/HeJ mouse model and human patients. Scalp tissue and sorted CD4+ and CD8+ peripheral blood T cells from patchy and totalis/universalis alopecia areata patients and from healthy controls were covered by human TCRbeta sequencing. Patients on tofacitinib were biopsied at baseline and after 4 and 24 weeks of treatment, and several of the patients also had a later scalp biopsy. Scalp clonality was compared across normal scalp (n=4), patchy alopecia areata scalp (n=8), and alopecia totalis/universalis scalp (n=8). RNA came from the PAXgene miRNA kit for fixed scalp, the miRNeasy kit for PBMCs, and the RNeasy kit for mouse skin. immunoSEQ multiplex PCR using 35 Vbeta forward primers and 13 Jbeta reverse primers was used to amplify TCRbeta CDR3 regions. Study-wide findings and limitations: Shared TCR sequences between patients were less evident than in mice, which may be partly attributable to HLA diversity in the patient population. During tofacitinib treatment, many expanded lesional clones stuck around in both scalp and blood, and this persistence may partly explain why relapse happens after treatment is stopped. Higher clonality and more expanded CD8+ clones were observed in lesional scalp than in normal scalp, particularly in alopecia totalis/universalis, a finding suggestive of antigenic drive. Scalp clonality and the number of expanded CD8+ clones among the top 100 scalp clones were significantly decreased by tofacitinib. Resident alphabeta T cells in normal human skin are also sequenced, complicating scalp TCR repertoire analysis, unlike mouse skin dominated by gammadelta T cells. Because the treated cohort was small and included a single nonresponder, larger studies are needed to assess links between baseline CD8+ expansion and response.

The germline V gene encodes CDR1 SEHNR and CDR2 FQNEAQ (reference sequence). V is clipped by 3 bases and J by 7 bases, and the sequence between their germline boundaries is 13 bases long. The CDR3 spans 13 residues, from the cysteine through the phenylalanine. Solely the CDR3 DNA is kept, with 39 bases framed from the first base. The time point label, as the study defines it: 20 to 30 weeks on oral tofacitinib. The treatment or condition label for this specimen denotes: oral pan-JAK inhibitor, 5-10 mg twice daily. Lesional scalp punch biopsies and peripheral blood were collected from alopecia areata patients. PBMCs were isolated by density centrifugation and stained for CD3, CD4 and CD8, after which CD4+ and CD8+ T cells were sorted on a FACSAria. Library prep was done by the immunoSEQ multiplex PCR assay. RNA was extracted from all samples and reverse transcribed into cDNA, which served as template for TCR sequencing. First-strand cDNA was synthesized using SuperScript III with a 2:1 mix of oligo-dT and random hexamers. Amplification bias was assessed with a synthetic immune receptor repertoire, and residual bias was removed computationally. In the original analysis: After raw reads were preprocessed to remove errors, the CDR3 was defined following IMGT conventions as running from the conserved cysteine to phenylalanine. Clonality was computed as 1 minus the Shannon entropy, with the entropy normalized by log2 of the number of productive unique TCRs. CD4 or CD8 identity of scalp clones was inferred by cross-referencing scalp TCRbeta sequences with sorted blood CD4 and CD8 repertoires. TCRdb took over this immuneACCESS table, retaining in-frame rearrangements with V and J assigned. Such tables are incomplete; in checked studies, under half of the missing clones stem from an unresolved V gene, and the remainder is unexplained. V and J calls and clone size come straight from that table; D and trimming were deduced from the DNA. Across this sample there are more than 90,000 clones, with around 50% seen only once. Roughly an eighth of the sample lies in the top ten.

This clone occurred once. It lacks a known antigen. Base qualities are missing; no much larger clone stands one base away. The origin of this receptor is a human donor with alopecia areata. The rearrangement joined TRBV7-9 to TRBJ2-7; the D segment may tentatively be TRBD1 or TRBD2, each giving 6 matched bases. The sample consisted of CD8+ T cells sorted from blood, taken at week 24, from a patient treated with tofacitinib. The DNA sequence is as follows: TGTGCCAGCAGCTTGGGGGGCCTCGGTGAGCAGTACTTC. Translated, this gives CASSLGGLGEQYF.